One sample yielded the 24 T cell receptor beta chains listed below, sequenced in a study of T cell changes during pregnancy in multiple sclerosis (dated by TCRdb to between 2018 and 2021). The method behind the library was the immunoSEQ multiplex PCR assay. The source is immuneACCESS, and TCRdb retained only in-frame sequences with V and J called. Part of the clones is not carried over; for the studies checked, unresolved V genes explain less than half of this, and the remainder is unexplained. In this sample the table shows approximately 100,000 clones, approximately 94% of which occur a single time. Around 0.9% of the sample is held by the ten biggest clonotypes. The sample was peripheral blood, taken before pregnancy. The receptors originated from a female donor with multiple sclerosis, enrolled in a pregnancy study.

V usage is TRBV4-1 and J usage is TRBJ2-2; D unresolved. This CDR3 region has 15 residues. V was cut by 0 bases and J by 3 bases, with 8 bases left in between. Germline CDR1 and CDR2: MGHRA and YSYEKL. CDR3 bases: TGCGCCAGCAGCCAAGAGGCCACCTACACCGGGGAGCTGTTTTTT. It is translated as CASSQEATYTGELFF.

CDR3 loop: CASRGTYGYTF. The CDR3 DNA reads as TGTGCCAGTAGGGGCACCTATGGCTACACCTTC. The chain employs TRBV2 and TRBJ1-2; tentative D call: TRBD1 (5 bases). CDR3 length: 11 residues. Trimming pared 9 bases from V and 4 bases from J, leaving 9 bases between. Germline CDR1 and CDR2: SNHLY and FYNNEI.

The chain carries TRBV9 and TRBJ1-3; 9 bases match TRBD1. Trimming took 0 bases from V and 0 from J; bases not matched to a gene: 13. The CDR3 spans 20 residues. The germline gives CDR1 SGDLS, CDR2 YYNGEE. CDR3 amino acids: CASSVGLGQGKPNSGNTIYF. The CDR3 DNA reads TGTGCCAGCAGCGTAGGGTTGGGACAGGGCAAACCAAACTCTGGAAACACCATATATTTT.

This sequence joins TRBV2 and TRBJ1-1; no clear D gene. This CDR3 region has 12 residues. CDR1 and CDR2 (germline): SNHLY, FYNNEI. Trimming took off 7 bases at V and 1 base at J, with 7 bases between the two ends. The CDR3 spells CASKGRNTEAFF. The CDR3 DNA is TGTGCCAGCAAAGGGAGGAACACTGAAGCTTTCTTT. The variable domain in full, with the rest retrieved from reference TRBV2 and TRBJ1-1, is EPEVTQTPSHQVTQMGQEVILRCVPISNHLYFYWYRQILGQKVEFLVSFYNNEISEKSEIFDDQFSVERPDGSNFTLKIRSTKLEDSAMYFCASKGRNTEAFFGQGTRLTVV.

The chain recombines TRBV29-1 with TRBJ1-1, with D perhaps matching TRBD1 (6 bases). This CDR3 is 15 amino acids long. Germline assignment: CDR1 SQVTM and CDR2 ANQGSEA. Trimming shortened V by 1 base and J by 6 bases, and 18 bases separated the two germline ends. The CDR3 DNA reads TGCAGCGTTGAAGCTCCTGGGCAGGGGAGCGCTGAAGCTTTCTTT. Amino acids: CSVEAPGQGSAEAFF.

This CDR3 reads CSVGGLAEKTSTDTQYF. The CDR3 nucleotides are TGCAGCGTTGGGGGACTAGCGGAGAAAACTAGCACAGATACGCAGTATTTT. The chain employs TRBV29-1 and TRBJ2-3; TRBD2 matches 11 bases. The trim removed 4 bases at V and 0 bases at J, leaving 9 bases unmatched. CDR1 is SQVTM and CDR2 is ANQGSEA in the germline V gene. The CDR3 has 17 amino acids.

The chain couples TRBV5-6 to TRBJ2-1, with D possibly TRBD1 on 6 matching bases. The CDR3 has 14 residues. V lost 2 bases to trimming and J lost 0 bases, with 6 bases between them. Germline V gene lookup returns CDR1 SGHDT and CDR2 YYEEEE. CDR3 coding DNA: TGTGCCAGCAGCTTAGGGGGCTCCTACAATGAGCAGTTCTTC. Translated, it gives CASSLGGSYNEQFF.

The V gene is TRBV19, the J gene TRBJ2-1, with TRBD1 as a possible D gene (7 bases). The V end lost 6 bases, the J end lost 7 bases, and 19 bases lay between the germline ends. Germline V CDR1 and CDR2: LNHDA, SQIVND (reference sequence). The CDR3 totals 15 residues. The CDR3 DNA is TGTGCCAGTAGCAGCCCCCTGACAGGGAGGAATGAGCAGTTCTTC. This codes for CASSSPLTGRNEQFF.

This clone was detected only a few times. The chain joins TRBV5-6 to TRBJ1-1, with 11 bases aligning to TRBD1. This CDR3 has 17 amino acids. Looked up from germline, CDR1 is SGHDT and CDR2 is YYEEEE. Trimming at V came to 0 bases and at J to 0 bases, leaving 4 bases not matched to a gene. Here the CDR3 DNA reads TGTGCCAGCAGCTTGGAGGGACAGGGGGACTTGAACACTGAAGCTTTCTTT. This encodes CASSLEGQGDLNTEAFF.

The V gene is TRBV21-1, the J gene TRBJ2-1; no DNA check was done on the table's D call, TRBD2. TRBV21-1 is marked as a pseudogene. The length of the CDR3 is 15 residues. As DNA, the CDR3 is TGTGCCAGCAGCCGTCGGGGGGTATCCTACAATGAGCAGTTCTTC. Amino acid sequence: CASSRRGVSYNEQFF.

V gene TRBV19 combines with J gene TRBJ1-1; D remains ambiguous. Germline CDR1 and CDR2: LNHDA and SQIVND (reference sequence). This CDR3 is built from 14 residues. With 5 bases removed from V and 1 base from J, the gap between germline ends came to 11 bases. As DNA, the CDR3 is TGTGCCAGTAGTCAGCGGACCGGGAACACTGAAGCTTTCTTT. Amino acids: CASSQRTGNTEAFF.

The chain joins TRBV6-5 to TRBJ2-7; 8 positions match TRBD2. The V segment lost 4 bases and the J segment 1 base; nucleotides outside the gene matches: 9. Germline loops: CDR1 MNHEY, CDR2 SVGAGI. The CDR3 has 16 residues. CDR3 DNA sequence: TGTGCCAGCAGTTGGGGGGCGGGAGGATCGTCCTACGAGCAGTACTTC. This encodes CASSWGAGGSSYEQYF.

This clone showed up just once. The V and J genes are TRBV5-1 and TRBJ1-1; D gene unclear. V shed 1 base and J shed 3 bases, with 10 bases lying between them. Germline assignment: CDR1 SGHRS and CDR2 YFSETQ. The CDR3 totals 14 residues. CDR3 bases: TGCGCCAGCAGCTTGTACAGACCGGACACTGAAGCTTTCTTT. It yields the protein CASSLYRPDTEAFF.

This rearrangement joins TRBV7-2 to TRBJ2-2; 9 bases map to TRBD1. CDR3 length: 15 amino acids. V lost 8 bases to trimming and J lost 2 bases; unmatched junction nucleotides: 6. Looked up from germline, CDR1 is SGHTA and CDR2 is FQGNSA. CDR3 in DNA: TGTGCCAGCGGGCACAGGGGGCATAACACCGGGGAGCTGTTTTTT. Amino acid sequence: CASGHRGHNTGELFF.

The gene calls are TRBV19 and TRBJ2-1; 9 bases align to TRBD1. Germline V gives CDR1 LNHDA, CDR2 SQIVND (reference sequence). This CDR3 has 14 residues. J was trimmed by 5 bases and V by 8 bases; bases with no gene match: 7. CDR3 in DNA: TGTGCCAGTTGGGAGGGACAGGGACACAATGAGCAGTTCTTC. Protein product: CASWEGQGHNEQFF.

The chain joins TRBV14 to TRBJ2-5; the D is unclear. CDR1 is SGHDN and CDR2 is FVKESK in the germline V gene. The CDR3 has 12 residues. Trimming stripped 1 base from V and 5 bases from J, with 5 bases between. The DNA of the CDR3 is TGTGCCAGCAGCCAAGTAATGGAGACCCAGTACTTC. It translates to CASSQVMETQYF.

V usage is TRBV19 and J usage is TRBJ2-7; 10 bases align to TRBD1. CDR1 LNHDA and CDR2 SQIVND come from the germline V gene (reference sequence). The CDR3 has 13 residues. V lost 4 bases and J lost 4; bases outside the gene matches: 1. The CDR3 region is CASSRTGGYEQYF. The CDR3 region has the DNA TGTGCCAGTAGTAGGACAGGGGGGTACGAGCAGTACTTC.

This chain links TRBV29-1 with TRBJ1-1; 11 bases agree with TRBD1. This CDR3 is built from 12 residues. From germline, CDR1 is SQVTM and CDR2 ANQGSEA. The J segment lost 10 bases and the V segment lost 7 bases, leaving 8 bases of the junction unmatched. CDR3 nucleotide sequence: TGCAGCGGGACTGGGACAGGGGGTCTAGCTTTCTTT. This sequence encodes CSGTGTGGLAFF.

This clone has a single count. In nucleotides, the CDR3 is TGTGCCAGCAGTTTTTATGGCCGTTACGAGCAGTACTTC. The encoded protein is CASSFYGRYEQYF. The chain links TRBV28 to TRBJ2-7, with D unresolved. The CDR3 covers 13 residues. Germline V gene lookup returns CDR1 MDHEN and CDR2 SYDVKM. V lost 3 bases to trimming and J lost 4 bases, with 10 bases between them.

The chain has TRBV9 and TRBJ2-1; TRBD2 is a possible D gene (6 bases). The germline V gene has CDR1 SGDLS and CDR2 YYNGEE. The CDR3 loop spans 15 amino acids. V lost 0 bases to trimming and J lost 2 bases, with 9 bases between them. CDR3 DNA sequence: TGTGCCAGCAGCGTAGACGGCGGGGCCTACAATGAGCAGTTCTTC. Its translation: CASSVDGGAYNEQFF.

The gene calls are TRBV18 and TRBJ1-2, with 7 positions matching TRBD1. Germline CDR1 reads KGHSH; CDR2 reads LQKENI. The trim removed 3 bases at V and 3 bases at J, leaving 4 bases unmatched. This CDR3 region has 14 residues. CDR3 in DNA: TGTGCCAGCTCACCGGAGGGGGCGTACTATGGCTACACCTTC. Translated: CASSPEGAYYGYTF.

V is TRBV5-6 and J is TRBJ2-7; TRBD2 matches at 13 bases. Germline-derived CDR1 and CDR2 are SGHDT and YYEEEE. V gave up 3 bases and J gave up 5 bases; unmatched junction bases: 5. This CDR3 spans 15 amino acids. The CDR3 nucleotides are TGTGCCAGCAGCTCAATTGGACTAGCGGGAGACGAGCAGTACTTC. Translated, it gives CASSSIGLAGDEQYF.

V usage is TRBV9 and J usage is TRBJ1-2, with D unclear. Between the trimmed V and J ends, which lost 6 bases and 0 bases, there was a span of 12 bases. The length of the CDR3 is 14 residues. Germline CDR1 and CDR2: SGDLS and YYNGEE. CDR3 residues: CASIGGVSNYGYTF. CDR3 coding DNA: TGTGCCAGCATCGGCGGGGTTTCTAACTATGGCTACACCTTC.

The chain uses TRBV6-6 and TRBJ2-7, with D uncertain. Per the germline V gene, CDR1 is MNHNY and CDR2 is SVGAGI (reference sequence). V gave up 0 bases and J gave up 5 bases, with 11 bases separating them. The CDR3 loop spans 14 amino acids. The CDR3 DNA is TGTGCCAGCAGTTACTCCGACAAGAACCACGAGCAGTACTTC. Translation gives CASSYSDKNHEQYF.